This TCR beta chain comes out of a study of blood T cell repertoires in COVID-19. Study background: There were acute and convalescent COVID-19 samples, and they came from the United States, Italy and Spain. In each case, the material was cDNA or gDNA derived from T cells, B-cell-depleted T cells, or PBMCs.

The length of the CDR3 is 11 residues. Trimming took 7 bases from V and 9 from J; bases not matched to a gene: 2. CDR1 is SNHLY and CDR2 is FYNNEI in the germline V gene. Per the original data handling: Amplifying reference gene primers gave estimates of nucleated cell counts. The repertoire was sequenced with immunoSEQ multiplex PCR; TCRdb's copy has only in-frame clones and lacks some. The V and J calls and clone size were taken over from that table, and D and trimming were inferred from the DNA. The sample holds over 450,000 clones, 89% seen once. The TCR sequence derives from a man aged 18 to 30 with COVID-19, enrolled during active disease. The sequenced material came from peripheral blood. The rearrangement joins TRBV2 to TRBJ2-2; 7 bases are a match to TRBD1. Here the CDR3 reads CASTGGRELFF. CDR3 coding DNA: TGTGCCAGCACAGGGGGAAGGGAGCTGTTTTTT.